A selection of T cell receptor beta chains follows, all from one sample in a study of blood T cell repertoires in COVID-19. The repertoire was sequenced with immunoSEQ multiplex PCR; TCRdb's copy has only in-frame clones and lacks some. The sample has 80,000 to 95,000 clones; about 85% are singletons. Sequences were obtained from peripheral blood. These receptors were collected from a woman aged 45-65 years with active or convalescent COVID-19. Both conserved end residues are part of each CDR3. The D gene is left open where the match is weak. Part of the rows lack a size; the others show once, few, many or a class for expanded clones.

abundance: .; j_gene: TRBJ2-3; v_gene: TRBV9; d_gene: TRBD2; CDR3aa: CASSVESRRGASDTQYF; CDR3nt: TGTGCCAGCAGCGTAGAGAGTAGGCGGGGGGCCTCAGATACGCAGTATTTT
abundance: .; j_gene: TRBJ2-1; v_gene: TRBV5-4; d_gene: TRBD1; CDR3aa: CASSSGTGVNEQFF; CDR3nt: TGTGCCAGCAGCTCCGGGACAGGGGTTAATGAGCAGTTCTTC
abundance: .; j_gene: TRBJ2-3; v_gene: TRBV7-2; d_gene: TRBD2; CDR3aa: CASSWRGGLGDTQYF; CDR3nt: TGTGCCAGCAGCTGGCGGGGGGGCCTTGGAGATACGCAGTATTTT
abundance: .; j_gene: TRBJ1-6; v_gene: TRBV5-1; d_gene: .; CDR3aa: CASSLGAMSNSPLHF; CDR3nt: TGCGCCAGCAGCTTGGGGGCGATGTCCAATTCACCCCTCCACTTT
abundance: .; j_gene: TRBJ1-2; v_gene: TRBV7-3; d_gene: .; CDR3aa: CASSPRSANYGYTF; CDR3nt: TGTGCCAGCAGCCCCCGGAGCGCTAACTATGGCTACACCTTC
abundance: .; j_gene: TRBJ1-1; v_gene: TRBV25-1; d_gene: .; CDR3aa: CASSPLTEAFF; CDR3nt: TGTGCCAGCAGTCCCCTCACTGAAGCTTTCTTT
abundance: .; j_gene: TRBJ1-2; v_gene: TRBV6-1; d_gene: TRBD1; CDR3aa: CASSALTGTGHYGYTF; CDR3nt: TGTGCCAGCAGTGCCCTGACCGGGACAGGGCACTATGGCTACACCTTC
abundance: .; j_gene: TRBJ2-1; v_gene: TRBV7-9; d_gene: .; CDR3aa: CASSVTGEQFF; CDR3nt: TGTGCCAGCAGCGTTACAGGGGAGCAGTTCTTC
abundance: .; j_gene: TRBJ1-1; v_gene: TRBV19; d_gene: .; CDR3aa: CASMEQGGITEAFF; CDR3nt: TGTGCCAGTATGGAACAGGGTGGGATTACTGAAGCTTTCTTT
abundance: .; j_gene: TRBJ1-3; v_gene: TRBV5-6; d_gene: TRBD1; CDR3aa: CASSFTGVNTIYF; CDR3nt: TGTGCCAGCAGCTTTACAGGGGTAAACACCATATATTTT
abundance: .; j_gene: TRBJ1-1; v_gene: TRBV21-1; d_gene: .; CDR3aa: CATQGKTHLNTEAFF; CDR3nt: TGTGCCACCCAGGGGAAAACCCATTTGAACACTGAAGCTTTCTTT
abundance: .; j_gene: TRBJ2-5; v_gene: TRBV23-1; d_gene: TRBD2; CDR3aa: CASTQRGGAGGETQYF; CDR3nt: TGCGCCAGCACTCAGCGCGGGGGGGCCGGGGGAGAGACCCAGTACTTC
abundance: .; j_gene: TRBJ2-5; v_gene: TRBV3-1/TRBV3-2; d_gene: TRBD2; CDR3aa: CASSQGERGGRETQYF; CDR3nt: TGTGCCAGCAGCCAAGGAGAGCGGGGGGGCCGGGAGACCCAGTACTTC
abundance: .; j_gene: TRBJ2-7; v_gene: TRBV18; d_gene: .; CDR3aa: CASSPPGRGGEQYF; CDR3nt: TGTGCCAGCTCACCTCCCGGTCGGGGAGGCGAGCAGTACTTC
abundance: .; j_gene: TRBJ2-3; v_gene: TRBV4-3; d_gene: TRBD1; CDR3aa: CASSQEPLSTGLSTDTQYF; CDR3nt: TGCGCCAGCAGCCAAGAACCCCTATCGACAGGGCTTAGCACAGATACGCAGTATTTT
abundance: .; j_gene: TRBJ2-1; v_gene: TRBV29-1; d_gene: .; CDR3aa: CSVGRNEQFF; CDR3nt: TGCAGCGTTGGTCGCAATGAGCAGTTCTTC
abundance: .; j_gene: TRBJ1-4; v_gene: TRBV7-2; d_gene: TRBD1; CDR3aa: CASSLRTGSEKLFF; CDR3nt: TGTGCCAGCAGCTTAAGGACAGGCTCTGAAAAACTGTTTTTT
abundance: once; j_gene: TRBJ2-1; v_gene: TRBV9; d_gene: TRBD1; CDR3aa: CASSGRTGTGDNEQFF; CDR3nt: TGTGCCAGCAGCGGGAGGACCGGGACAGGAGACAATGAGCAGTTCTTC
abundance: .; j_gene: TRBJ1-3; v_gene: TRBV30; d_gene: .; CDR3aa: CAWENGGDTIYF; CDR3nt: TGTGCCTGGGAGAATGGCGGGGACACCATATATTTT
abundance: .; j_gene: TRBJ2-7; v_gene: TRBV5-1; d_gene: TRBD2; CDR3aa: CASSLGLAGLTYEQYF; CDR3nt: TGCGCCAGCAGCCTGGGACTAGCGGGGCTAACCTACGAGCAGTACTTC